The 22 T cell receptor beta chains listed next were all sequenced from one sample in a study of T cells in Graves' hyperthyroidism and ophthalmopathy. Amplification of TCR beta CDR3 regions was performed using RNA transcripts as template. Primed by the HTBI set, a first-round RT-PCR was run on the TCR CDR3. One entry per CDR3 protein results from TCRdb running MiXCR on the multiplex PCR reads. Here the sample spans about 420,000 distinct CDR3 sequences, approximately 14% being singletons. The sample comprised blood. These receptors originate from a woman under 30 with Graves' hyperthyroidism.

This clonotype was counted at least ten times. V usage is TRBV29-1 and J usage is TRBJ1-2; D call uncertain. The CDR3 loop spans 11 amino acids. Trimming took 4 bases from V and 2 from J, leaving 5 bases between them. The germline V gene encodes CDR1 SQVTM and CDR2 ANQGSEA. DNA of the CDR3: TGCAGCGTTGTAACCAACTATGGCTACACCTTC. Residues: CSVVTNYGYTF.

The chain has TRBV4-1 and TRBJ2-7; the D gene is possibly TRBD2 (6 bases). V lost 0 bases to trimming and J lost 5 bases, with 14 bases between them. CDR1 MGHRA and CDR2 YSYEKL come from the germline V gene. CDR3 length equals 15 residues. The CDR3 coding sequence is TGCGCCAGCAGCCAAGAATCCTGGAGGGAGGACGAGCAGTACTTC. Encoded protein: CASSQESWREDEQYF.

There are many counts of this clonotype. CDR3 amino acids: CASRFGARRTDTQYF. CDR3 sequence (DNA): TGTGCCAGCCGGTTCGGAGCGAGACGCACAGATACGCAGTATTTT. This sequence joins TRBV6-1 and TRBJ2-3; D is uncertain. Germline CDR1 MNHNS, CDR2 SASEGT. There are 15 residues in the CDR3. Trimming took off 8 bases at V and 1 base at J, with 16 bases between the two ends.

The chain is built from TRBV2 and TRBJ1-1; no clear D gene. This CDR3 comprises 11 residues. In germline, CDR1 is SNHLY, CDR2 FYNNEI. Trimming pared 9 bases from V and 2 bases from J, leaving 7 bases between. The CDR3: CARSSNTEAFF. The CDR3 coding sequence is TGTGCCAGATCATCAAACACTGAAGCTTTCTTT.

Details on this clonotype: This may be a read error, as it is one base from a much larger clone. V gene TRBV5-4 combines with J gene TRBJ1-2, with a possible D match to TRBD1 (5 bases). Germline V gives CDR1 SGHNT, CDR2 YYREEE (reference sequence). This CDR3 spans 15 amino acids. CDR3 sequence: CTSSLKSPGTNGYTF. The CDR3 coding sequence is TGTACCAGCAGCTTGAAAAGCCCAGGGACGAATGGCTACACCTTC.

Many counts were recorded for this clonotype. V and J are TRBV11-3 and TRBJ1-2; a possible D gene is TRBD1 (5 bases). The CDR3 runs to 14 residues. The V end lost 5 bases, the J end lost 5 bases, and 15 bases lay between the germline ends. Germline V gene lookup returns CDR1 SGHNT and CDR2 YENEEA. The CDR3 here is CASSPAGVGYGYTF. The CDR3 nucleotides are TGTGCCAGCAGCCCAGCGGGGGTGGGGTATGGCTACACCTTC.

The chain recombines TRBV12-3 or TRBV12-4 with TRBJ1-1; D is unclear. The CDR3 extends over 14 amino acids. V dropped 5 bases and J dropped 3 bases, with 13 bases sitting between them. The CDR3 here is CASSIKGSYTEAFF. The CDR3 DNA is TGTGCCAGCAGTATAAAGGGATCTTACACTGAAGCTTTCTTT.

This clonotype was recorded many times. The chain has TRBV7-9 and TRBJ2-7; D possibly matches TRBD1 or TRBD2 (5 bases each). With 4 bases removed from V and 0 bases from J, the gap between germline ends came to 16 bases. Germline-derived CDR1 and CDR2 are SEHNR and FQNEAQ (reference sequence). This CDR3 region has 16 residues. The CDR3 nucleotides read TGTGCCAGCAGCTCCGTCTTATGGGGGAGCTCCTACGAGCAGTACTTC. The encoded protein is CASSSVLWGSSYEQYF. Full variable domain (remainder filled in from reference TRBV7-9 and TRBJ2-7): DTGVSQNPRHKITKRGQNVTFRCDPISEHNRLYWYRQTLGQGPEFLTYFQNEAQLEKSRLLSDRFSAERPKGSFSTLEIQRTEQGDSAMYLCASSSVLWGSSYEQYFGPGTRLTVT.

This clonotype was counted only a few times. The CDR3 spells CSARAGTGHEQYF. The CDR3 DNA is TGCAGTGCTAGAGCCGGGACAGGGCACGAGCAGTACTTC. The chain links TRBV20-1 to TRBJ2-7; TRBD1 aligns across 9 bases. The germline V gene encodes CDR1 DFQATT and CDR2 SNEGSKA (reference sequence). Trimming removed 1 base from V and 5 bases from J; junction bases left unmatched: 3. CDR3 length: 13 amino acids.

This clonotype was seen at least ten times. The chain links TRBV10-3 to TRBJ1-2; D gene ambiguous. In germline, CDR1 is ENHRY, CDR2 SYGVKD. The CDR3 runs to 13 residues. Trimming pared 11 bases from V and 0 bases from J, leaving 13 bases between. The CDR3 protein is CAASVEANYGYTF. The CDR3 nucleotides are TGTGCCGCCTCGGTGGAGGCTAACTATGGCTACACCTTC.

This clonotype was observed many times. The chain links TRBV6-1 to TRBJ1-2; 7 nucleotides line up with TRBD1. Germline V gene sequence: CDR1 MNHNS, CDR2 SASEGT. V shed 6 bases and J 2 bases; nucleotides not matched to a gene: 3. This CDR3 is 13 amino acids long. The CDR3 region has the DNA TGTGCCAGCAGGGGGGGACAGAACTATGGCTACACCTTC. This codes for CASRGGQNYGYTF.

The genes are TRBV30 and TRBJ1-3, with TRBD1 matching 8 bases. CDR1 is GTSNPN and CDR2 is SVGIG in the germline V gene (reference sequence). The CDR3 runs to 14 residues. J gave up 3 bases and V 4 bases, and 5 bases lay outside the gene matches. The CDR3 nucleotides are TGTGCCTGGATCCAGGGGGCTTATGGAAACACCATATATTTT. Translation: CAWIQGAYGNTIYF.

In this sample, this clonotype turned up many times. The chain joins TRBV7-8 to TRBJ1-4; 7 bases map to TRBD1. The V and J ends lost 5 bases and 8 bases, in that order; junction bases with no gene match: 8. Germline lookup yields CDR1 SGHVS and CDR2 FQNEAQ. The CDR3 runs to 14 residues. The CDR3 reads CASSLRDRGEKLFF. The DNA for the CDR3 is TGTGCCAGCAGCCTCCGGGACAGAGGGGAAAAACTGTTTTTT.

This chain links TRBV5-6 with TRBJ2-5; 10 bases fit TRBD2. Germline CDR1 reads SGHDT; CDR2 reads YYEEEE. The J segment lost 0 bases and the V segment lost 1 base, leaving 6 bases of the junction unmatched. The CDR3 runs 17 residues. The DNA for the CDR3 is TGTGCCAGCAGCTTGCCCAGCGGGGGGGCATACCAAGAGACCCAGTACTTC. Translating gives CASSLPSGGAYQETQYF.

This clonotype has ten or more counts. The CDR3 DNA reads as TGTGCCAGCAGCAAACCCTGGGGTATAGGGGAAGAAAAACTGTTTTTT. It specifies CASSKPWGIGEEKLFF. The chain has TRBV11-3 and TRBJ1-4; D is perhaps TRBD1 (5 bases). The germline V gene has CDR1 SGHNT and CDR2 YENEEA. This CDR3 has 16 residues. Trimming pared 5 bases from V and 8 bases from J, leaving 21 bases between.

This clonotype showed up many times. This sequence joins TRBV30 and TRBJ2-3, with a possible D match to TRBD2 (5 bases). Deletions cut 6 bases from V and 4 bases from J, with 17 bases between. Germline lookup yields CDR1 GTSNPN and CDR2 SVGIG (reference sequence). The CDR3 totals 14 residues. This CDR3 reads CACGGQTRADTQYF. In DNA, the CDR3 is TGTGCCTGCGGCGGGCAAACGAGGGCAGATACGCAGTATTTT.

J is TRBJ2-3 and V is TRBV7-6, with 16 nucleotides matching TRBD2. The trim removed 4 bases at V and 2 bases at J, leaving 9 bases unmatched. CDR1 and CDR2 from the germline V gene are SGHVS and FNYEAQ. The CDR3 is 19 amino acids. CDR3 residues: CASSSSGLAGGIPTDTQYF. DNA of the CDR3: TGTGCCAGCAGCTCCTCGGGACTAGCGGGGGGGATTCCCACAGATACGCAGTATTTT.

There are many counts of this clonotype. The V and J genes are TRBV6-1 and TRBJ1-5, with 8 bases that match TRBD1. The germline V gene encodes CDR1 MNHNS and CDR2 SASEGT. This CDR3 comprises 15 residues. V was pared by 6 bases and J by 3 bases, with 7 bases of the junction left unmatched. CDR3 residues: CASRPTGVPNQPQHF. The CDR3 DNA is TGTGCCAGCAGACCGACAGGGGTCCCCAATCAGCCCCAGCATTTT.

This clonotype showed up many times. The chain links TRBV2 to TRBJ2-5; 8 nucleotides align to TRBD2. The CDR3 covers 16 residues. Per germline, CDR1 SNHLY and CDR2 FYNNEI. V lost 1 base and J lost 0; bases outside the gene matches: 4. The DNA for the CDR3 is TGTGCCAGCAGTGAAGGACTAGCGACGTACCAAGAGACCCAGTACTTC. It translates to CASSEGLATYQETQYF.

This clonotype was counted at least ten times. This sequence joins TRBV28 and TRBJ1-2, with D uncertain. Deletions cut 0 bases from V and 3 bases from J, with 8 bases between. Germline assignment: CDR1 MDHEN and CDR2 SYDVKM. The length of the CDR3 is 14 residues. CDR3 sequence: CASSLWQEDYGYTF. The CDR3 DNA follows: TGTGCCAGCAGTTTATGGCAGGAGGACTATGGCTACACCTTC.

This clonotype was observed many times. V and J are TRBV24-1 and TRBJ2-5; a weak D match, TRBD2 (6 bases). The germline V gene encodes CDR1 KGHDR and CDR2 SFDVKD. The CDR3 is 13 amino acids. V was shortened by 10 bases and J by 5 bases, with 16 bases between the two germline ends. The CDR3 bases are TGTGCCACAGGGAGGAGCGGAAGGGAGACCCAGTACTTC. Translating it yields CATGRSGRETQYF.

This clonotype has a count of ten or more. CDR3 sequence: CASRLAGAATDTQYF. CDR3 bases: TGTGCCAGCAGACTGGCGGGGGCCGCAACAGATACGCAGTATTTT. The chain couples TRBV28 to TRBJ2-3; tentatively, D is TRBD2 (7 bases). Germline values: CDR1 MDHEN, CDR2 SYDVKM. Trimming left V 6 bases short and J 3 bases short, with 16 bases between. This CDR3 region has 15 residues. Based on the CDR3 plus reference TRBV28 and TRBJ2-3, the full variable domain is DVKVTQSSRYLVKRTGEKVFLECVQDMDHENMFWYRQDPGLGLRLIYFSYDVKMKEKGDIPEGYSVSREKKERFSLILESASTNQTSMYLCASRLAGAATDTQYFGPGTRLTVL.